The 28 T cell receptor beta chains below all came from one sample that was sequenced in a study of T cells after somatic rescue of genetic block. Clones were read by immunoSEQ multiplex PCR, and TCRdb kept only the in-frame ones, dropping some. The repertoire holds approximately 67,000 clones, with about 92% as singletons. Sequenced sample: peripheral blood mononuclear cells (PBMCs). The receptors were gathered from a man in his forties.

The chain links TRBV4-1 to TRBJ1-3; no firm D call. The CDR3 runs to 16 residues. Germline V gives CDR1 MGHRA, CDR2 YSYEKL. The V and J ends lost 0 bases and 0 bases respectively, with 9 bases between them. CDR3 DNA: TGCGCCAGCAGCCAAGATTCTTACTACTCTGGAAACACCATATATTTT. Translation gives CASSQDSYYSGNTIYF.

The CDR3 region is CASSHGASSSYNEQFF. CDR3 DNA: TGTGCCAGCAGCCACGGGGCTTCAAGCTCCTACAATGAGCAGTTCTTC. The rearrangement joins TRBV11-2 to TRBJ2-1; D possibly uses TRBD1 or TRBD2 (5 bases each). Germline V gene lookup returns CDR1 SGHAT and CDR2 FQNNGV. Trimming took 5 bases from V and 0 from J, leaving 14 bases between them. The CDR3 is 16 amino acids.

The V call is TRBV27, the J call TRBJ1-4; no reliable D call. CDR3 length: 15 residues. Trimming pared 2 bases from V and 6 bases from J, leaving 13 bases between. Per the germline V gene, CDR1 is MNHEY and CDR2 is SMNVEV (reference sequence). DNA of the CDR3: TGTGCCAGCAGTTTAGGAGGGTTTAACGATGAAAAACTGTTTTTT. Translation gives CASSLGGFNDEKLFF.

This chain connects TRBV19 to TRBJ2-1; D gene ambiguous. This CDR3 is built from 13 residues. The V end was cut by 3 bases, the J end by 6 bases, with 9 bases between. The germline CDR1 and CDR2 sequences are LNHDA and SQIVND (reference sequence). The CDR3 region has the DNA TGTGCCAGTAGTATCTTATCCATCAATGAGCAGTTCTTC. Translating it yields CASSILSINEQFF.

The chain links TRBV25-1 to TRBJ2-3, with 8 bases aligning to TRBD2. The germline V gene has CDR1 MGHDK and CDR2 SYGVNS. The V and J ends lost 6 bases and 3 bases, in that order; junction bases with no gene match: 8. CDR3 length equals 15 residues. CDR3 DNA: TGTGCCAGCAGCCCAGCGGGGGCCCGGACAGATACGCAGTATTTT. Residues: CASSPAGARTDTQYF. The full variable domain, completed using reference TRBV25-1 and TRBJ2-3, is EADIYQTPRYLVIGTGKKITLECSQTMGHDKMYWYQQDPGMELHLIHYSYGVNSTEKGDLSSESTVSRIRTEHFPLTLESARPSHTSQYLCASSPAGARTDTQYFGPGTRLTVL.

This clone has only a few counts. The chain couples TRBV27 to TRBJ2-7; 9 bases align to TRBD2. Germline V gives CDR1 MNHEY, CDR2 SMNVEV (reference sequence). The V gene end was trimmed by 6 bases and the J gene end by 2 bases; junction bases not matched to a gene: 8. The CDR3 length is 15 residues. The CDR3 DNA reads as TGTGCCAGCAGCCCGGTTGCGGGAGGGGCCTACGAGCAGTACTTC. Translating it yields CASSPVAGGAYEQYF.

The V call is TRBV5-1, the J call TRBJ1-2, with 9 nucleotides matching TRBD1. Germline V lookup: CDR1 SGHRS, CDR2 YFSETQ. V trimming: 0 bases; J trimming: 7 bases; junction bases outside the gene matches: 13. The CDR3 covers 17 residues. The CDR3 spells CASSLGSGQGHRSGYTF. Here the CDR3 DNA reads TGCGCCAGCAGCTTGGGGTCCGGACAGGGGCATCGTAGTGGCTACACCTTC.

The rearrangement uses TRBV13 and TRBJ2-1, with 12 nucleotides matching TRBD1. The CDR3 has 19 amino acids. The germline CDR1 and CDR2 sequences are PRHDT and FYEKMQ (reference sequence). V shed 5 bases, J shed 0 bases, and the junction held 11 bases outside the gene matches. CDR3 in amino acids: CASSEGTGGLRSSYNEQFF. The CDR3 DNA sequence: TGTGCCAGCAGCGAAGGGACAGGGGGCTTGCGGAGCTCCTACAATGAGCAGTTCTTC.

This chain connects TRBV27 to TRBJ2-6; possibly TRBD2 for D (6 bases). The germline CDR1 and CDR2 sequences are MNHEY and SMNVEV (reference sequence). The CDR3 spans 16 residues. Trimming shortened V by 7 bases and J by 0 bases, and 13 bases separated the two germline ends. CDR3 nucleotides: TGTGCCAGCACCCCCGTCGGGGGCTCTGGGGCCAACGTCCTGACTTTC. This translates into CASTPVGGSGANVLTF.

The chain uses TRBV5-1 and TRBJ1-5; a possible D gene is TRBD1 (5 bases). Germline V gene sequence: CDR1 SGHRS, CDR2 YFSETQ. Trimming stripped 3 bases from V and 5 bases from J, with 9 bases between. This CDR3 has 13 residues. CDR3 region: CASSWGIDQPQHF. The DNA of the CDR3 is TGCGCCAGCAGCTGGGGGATAGATCAGCCCCAGCATTTT.

The chain carries TRBV11-2 and TRBJ1-6; D unresolved. Germline V gives CDR1 SGHAT, CDR2 FQNNGV. The CDR3 contains 15 residues. Trimming left V 3 bases short and J 3 bases short, with 9 bases between. DNA of the CDR3: TGTGCCAGCAGCTTGAATTTCGACTATAATTCACCCCTCCACTTT. This sequence encodes CASSLNFDYNSPLHF.

V usage is TRBV6-5 and J usage is TRBJ1-1; D gene uncertain. CDR1 and CDR2 (germline): MNHEY, SVGAGI. The CDR3 spans 13 residues. Trimming removed 6 bases at V and 0 bases at J, with 8 bases between. The CDR3 DNA sequence: TGTGCCAGCAGACAAATATTGAACACTGAAGCTTTCTTT. Its protein product is CASRQILNTEAFF.

The chain is built from TRBV5-1 and TRBJ1-4; D might be TRBD1 (6 bases). Germline V gene data show CDR1 as SGHRS and CDR2 as YFSETQ. There are 17 residues in the CDR3. The V gene lost 1 base and the J gene lost 3 bases, with 16 bases spanning the gap. This chain's CDR3 is CASSLSGVQLANEKLFF. The CDR3 DNA sequence: TGCGCCAGCAGCTTGTCAGGGGTGCAACTAGCTAATGAAAAACTGTTTTTT.

V usage is TRBV19 and J usage is TRBJ2-3, with 11 bases that match TRBD2. Germline CDR1 and CDR2: LNHDA and SQIVND (reference sequence). The ends lost 6 bases at V and 2 bases at J; junction bases unmatched: 4. CDR3 length equals 15 residues. CDR3 sequence (DNA): TGTGCCAGTAGAGGACTAGCGGGCAACACAGATACGCAGTATTTT. Amino acids: CASRGLAGNTDTQYF.

V is TRBV11-2 and J is TRBJ2-3; 8 bases fit TRBD1. Germline CDR1 SGHAT, CDR2 FQNNGV. The CDR3 totals 16 residues. Unmatched junction bases numbered 5, after V lost 1 base and J lost 2 bases. DNA for the CDR3: TGTGCCAGCAGCTTAGGGGGGACAGGTTACACAGATACGCAGTATTTT. Protein: CASSLGGTGYTDTQYF.

This clone was seen only once. The J gene is TRBJ1-3, the V gene TRBV4-1; D uncertain. The CDR3 covers 17 residues. CDR1 and CDR2 from the germline V gene are MGHRA and YSYEKL. V lost 1 base and J 0 bases, leaving 13 bases between the germline ends. The CDR3 DNA reads TGCGCCAGCAGCCAAGGGCTTGGTAAGAGCTCTGGAAACACCATATATTTT. This translates into CASSQGLGKSSGNTIYF.

J is TRBJ1-2 and V is TRBV2, with D uncertain. From germline, CDR1 is SNHLY and CDR2 FYNNEI. CDR3 length: 11 amino acids. V lost 6 bases, J lost 10 bases, and 12 bases lay in between. The CDR3 DNA sequence: TGTGCCAGCAGCTTCGAGTACCCCTACACCTTC. Protein: CASSFEYPYTF.

This clone appeared a single time. The J gene is TRBJ2-7, the V gene TRBV19; 9 nucleotides match TRBD2. The CDR3 runs to 13 residues. V was clipped by 6 bases and J by 2 bases; unmatched bases: 2. Germline CDR1 and CDR2: LNHDA and SQIVND (reference sequence). The CDR3 coding sequence is TGTGCCAGTAGGCTAGCGGGGACCTACGAGCAGTACTTC. Translated: CASRLAGTYEQYF. The whole variable domain, filled in from reference TRBV19 and TRBJ2-7, reads DGGITQSPKYLFRKEGQNVTLSCEQNLNHDAMYWYRQDPGQGLRLIYYSQIVNDFQKGDIAEGYSVSREKKESFPLTVTSAQKNPTAFYLCASRLAGTYEQYFGPGTRLTVT.

This clone was seen once. V usage is TRBV19 and J usage is TRBJ1-4; D gene ambiguous. The CDR3 has 16 amino acids. Germline CDR1 reads LNHDA; CDR2 reads SQIVND (reference sequence). Trimming took off 3 bases at V and 0 bases at J, with 11 bases between the two ends. The CDR3 DNA reads TGTGCCAGTAGTATCTATCACGTATCAACTAATGAAAAACTGTTTTTT. The encoded protein is CASSIYHVSTNEKLFF. Full variable domain (remainder filled in from reference TRBV19 and TRBJ1-4): DGGITQSPKYLFRKEGQNVTLSCEQNLNHDAMYWYRQDPGQGLRLIYYSQIVNDFQKGDIAEGYSVSREKKESFPLTVTSAQKNPTAFYLCASSIYHVSTNEKLFFGSGTQLSVL.

J is TRBJ1-5 and V is TRBV19, with a tentative D call TRBD1 (5 bases). Germline V gene data show CDR1 as LNHDA and CDR2 as SQIVND (reference sequence). The CDR3 is 15 residues long. V lost 3 bases, J lost 9 bases, and 18 bases lay in between. The DNA of the CDR3 is TGTGCCAGTAGTATTAGTCGACAGATTCTATGGCCCCAGCATTTT. This codes for CASSISRQILWPQHF.

CDR3 sequence (DNA): TGTGCCAGCAGCTTAACGACAGGGATGAACACTGAAGCTTTCTTT. Amino acids: CASSLTTGMNTEAFF. The genes are TRBV7-9 and TRBJ1-1, with 7 bases fitting TRBD1. The CDR3 length is 15 residues. V shed 2 bases, J shed 0 bases, and the junction held 3 bases outside the gene matches. Germline CDR1 and CDR2: SEHNR and FQNEAQ (reference sequence).

CDR3: CASSPLGQYREKLFF. CDR3 sequence (DNA): TGTGCCAGCAGCCCATTGGGGCAGTATCGTGAAAAACTGTTTTTT. The gene calls are TRBV4-2 and TRBJ1-4, with a weak D call TRBD1 (5 bases). V lost 4 bases, J lost 7 bases, and 16 bases lay in between. The CDR3 is 15 amino acids. The germline gives CDR1 LGHNA, CDR2 YNFKEQ.

The gene calls are TRBV18 and TRBJ2-6; D not resolved. V gave up 3 bases and J gave up 0 bases, with 3 bases separating them. The CDR3 is 14 residues long. The germline V gene has CDR1 KGHSH and CDR2 LQKENI. CDR3 region: CASSPSSGANVLTF. Written as DNA, the CDR3 is TGTGCCAGCTCACCGAGCTCTGGGGCCAACGTCCTGACTTTC.

The chain employs TRBV7-9 and TRBJ1-1, with D possibly TRBD1 on 5 matching bases. Germline CDR1 reads SEHNR; CDR2 reads FQNEAQ (reference sequence). The CDR3 spans 13 residues. The V gene lost 1 base and the J gene lost 6 bases, with 9 bases spanning the gap. CDR3 sequence (DNA): TGTGCCAGCAGCTTAGAGTGGGGGGCTGAAGCTTTCTTT. Amino acid sequence: CASSLEWGAEAFF.

The rearrangement joins TRBV7-2 to TRBJ2-3, with D possibly being TRBD1 or TRBD2 (5 bases each). Trimming took 5 bases from V and 2 from J, leaving 14 bases between them. From germline, CDR1 is SGHTA and CDR2 FQGNSA. The CDR3 is 15 residues long. The CDR3 DNA reads as TGTGCCAGCAGCCCCCGGGGCGGAAACACAGATACGCAGTATTTT. Protein sequence: CASSPRGGNTDTQYF. The full variable domain, its missing parts supplied by reference TRBV7-2 and TRBJ2-3, is GAGVSQSPSNKVTEKGKDVELRCDPISGHTALYWYRQSLGQGLEFLIYFQGNSAPDKSGLPSDRFSAERTGGSVSTLTIQRTQQEDSAVYLCASSPRGGNTDTQYFGPGTRLTVL.

This chain connects TRBV2 to TRBJ2-1; TRBD2 matches at 7 bases. Trimming at V came to 6 bases and at J to 8 bases, leaving 4 bases not matched to a gene. Germline CDR1 is SNHLY and CDR2 is FYNNEI. CDR3 length: 12 residues. CDR3 nucleotide sequence: TGTGCCAGCAGGCTACTAGCGTATGAGCAGTTCTTC. Protein sequence: CASRLLAYEQFF.

This clone was picked up one time. The chain employs TRBV6-6 and TRBJ1-5, with 11 bases identical to TRBD1. CDR3 size: 16 residues. Germline CDR1 and CDR2: MNHNY and SVGAGI (reference sequence). Losses at the gene ends were 4 bases for V and 1 base for J; bases not matched to a gene: 3. CDR3 sequence (DNA): TGTGCCAGCAGTTCCCGGACAGGGGGCAGCAATCAGCCCCAGCATTTT. This gives the protein CASSSRTGGSNQPQHF.

This chain joins TRBV5-4 and TRBJ2-1; weak D call: TRBD2 (5 bases). V lost 4 bases and J lost 6, with 11 bases in between. This CDR3 is built from 13 residues. The germline gives CDR1 SGHNT, CDR2 YYREEE (reference sequence). CDR3 in amino acids: CASSPDSANEQFF. The CDR3 DNA reads as TGTGCCAGCAGCCCGGACTCTGCCAATGAGCAGTTCTTC.